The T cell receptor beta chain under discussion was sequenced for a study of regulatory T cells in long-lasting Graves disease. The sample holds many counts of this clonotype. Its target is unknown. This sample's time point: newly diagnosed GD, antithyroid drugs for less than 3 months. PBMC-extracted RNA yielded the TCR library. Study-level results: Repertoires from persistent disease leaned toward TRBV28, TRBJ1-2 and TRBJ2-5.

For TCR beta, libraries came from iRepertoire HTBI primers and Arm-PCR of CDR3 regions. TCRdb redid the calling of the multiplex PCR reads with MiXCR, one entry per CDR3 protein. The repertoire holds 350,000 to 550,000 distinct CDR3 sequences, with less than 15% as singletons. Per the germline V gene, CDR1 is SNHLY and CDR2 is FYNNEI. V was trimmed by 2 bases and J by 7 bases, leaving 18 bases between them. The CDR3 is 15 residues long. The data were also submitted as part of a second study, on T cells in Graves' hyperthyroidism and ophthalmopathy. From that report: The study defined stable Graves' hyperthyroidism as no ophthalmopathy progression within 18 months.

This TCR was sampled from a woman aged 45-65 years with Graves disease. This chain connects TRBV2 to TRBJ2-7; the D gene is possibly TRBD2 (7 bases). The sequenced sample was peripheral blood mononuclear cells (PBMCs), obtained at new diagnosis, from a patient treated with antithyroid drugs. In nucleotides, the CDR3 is TGTGCCAGCAGTGAAACCTCCGCGGGGGCGCAAGAGCAGTACTTC. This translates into CASSETSAGAQEQYF. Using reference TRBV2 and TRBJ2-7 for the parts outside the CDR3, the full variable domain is EPEVTQTPSHQVTQMGQEVILRCVPISNHLYFYWYRQILGQKVEFLVSFYNNEISEKSEIFDDQFSVERPDGSNFTLKIRSTKLEDSAMYFCASSETSAGAQEQYFGPGTRLTVT.